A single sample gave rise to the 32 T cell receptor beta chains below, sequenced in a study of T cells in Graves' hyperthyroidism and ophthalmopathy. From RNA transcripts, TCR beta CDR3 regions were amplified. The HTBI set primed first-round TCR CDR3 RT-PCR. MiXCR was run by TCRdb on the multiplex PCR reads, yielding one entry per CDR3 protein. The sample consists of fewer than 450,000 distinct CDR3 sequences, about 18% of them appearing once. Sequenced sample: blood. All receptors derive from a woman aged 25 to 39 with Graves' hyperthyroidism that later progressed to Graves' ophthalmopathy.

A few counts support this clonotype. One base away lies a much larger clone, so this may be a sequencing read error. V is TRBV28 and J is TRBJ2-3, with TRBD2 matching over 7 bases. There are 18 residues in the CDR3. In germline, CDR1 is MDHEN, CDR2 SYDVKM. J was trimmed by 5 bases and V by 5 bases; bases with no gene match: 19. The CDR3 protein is CASSLGPGRAGEGDTQYF. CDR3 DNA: TGTGCCAGCAGTCTTGGCCCGGGGCGCGCGGGGGAGGGAGATACGCAGTATTTT.

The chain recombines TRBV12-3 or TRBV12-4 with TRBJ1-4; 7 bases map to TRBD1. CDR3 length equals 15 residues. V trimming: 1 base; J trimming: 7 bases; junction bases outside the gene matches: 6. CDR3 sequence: CASSLEAGGGEKLFF. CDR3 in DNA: TGTGCCAGCAGTTTAGAGGCAGGGGGAGGTGAAAAACTGTTTTTT.

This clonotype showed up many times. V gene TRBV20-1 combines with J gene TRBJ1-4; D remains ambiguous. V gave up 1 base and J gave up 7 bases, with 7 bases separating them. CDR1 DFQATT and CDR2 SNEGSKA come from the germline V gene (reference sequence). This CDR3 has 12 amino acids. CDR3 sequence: CSARVGAEKLFF. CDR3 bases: TGCAGTGCTAGAGTGGGCGCTGAAAAACTGTTTTTT.

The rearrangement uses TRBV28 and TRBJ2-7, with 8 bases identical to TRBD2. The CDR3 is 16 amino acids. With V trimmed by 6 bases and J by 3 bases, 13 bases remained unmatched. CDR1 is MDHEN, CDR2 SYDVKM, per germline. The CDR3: CASRALTSSGVYEQYF. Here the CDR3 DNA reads TGTGCCAGCAGGGCGCTGACTAGTAGCGGGGTCTACGAGCAGTACTTC.

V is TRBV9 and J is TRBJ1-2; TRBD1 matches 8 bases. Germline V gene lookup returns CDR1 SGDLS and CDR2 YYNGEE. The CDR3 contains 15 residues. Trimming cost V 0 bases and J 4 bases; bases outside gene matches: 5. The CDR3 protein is CASSVENQGAYGYTF. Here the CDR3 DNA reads TGTGCCAGCAGCGTAGAGAACCAGGGGGCCTATGGCTACACCTTC.

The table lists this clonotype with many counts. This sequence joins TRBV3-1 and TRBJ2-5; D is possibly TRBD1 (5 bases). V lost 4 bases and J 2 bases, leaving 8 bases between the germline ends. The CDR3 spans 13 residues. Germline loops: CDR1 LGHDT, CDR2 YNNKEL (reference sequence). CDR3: CASSRTPQETQYF. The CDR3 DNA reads TGTGCCAGCAGCCGGACACCTCAAGAGACCCAGTACTTC.

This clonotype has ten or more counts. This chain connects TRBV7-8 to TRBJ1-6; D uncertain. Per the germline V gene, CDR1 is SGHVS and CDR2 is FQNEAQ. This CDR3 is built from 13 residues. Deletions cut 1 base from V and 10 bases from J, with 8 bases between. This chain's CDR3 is CASSLDVGSPLHF. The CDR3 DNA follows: TGTGCCAGCAGCTTAGACGTGGGGTCACCCCTCCACTTT.

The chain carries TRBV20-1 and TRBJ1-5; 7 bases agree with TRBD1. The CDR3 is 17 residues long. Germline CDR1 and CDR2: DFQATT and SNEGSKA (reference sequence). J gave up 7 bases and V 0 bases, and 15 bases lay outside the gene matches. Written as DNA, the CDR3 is TGCAGTGCTAGAGAGTCGTTCGACAGGGCTCGAAGACAGCCCCAGCATTTT. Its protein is CSARESFDRARRQPQHF.

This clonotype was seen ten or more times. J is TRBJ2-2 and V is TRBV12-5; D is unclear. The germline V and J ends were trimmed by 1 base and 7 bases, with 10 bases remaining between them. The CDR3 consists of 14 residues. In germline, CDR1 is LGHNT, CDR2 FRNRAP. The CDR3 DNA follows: TGTGCTAGTGGTTTGGCTCCTCATGGCGGGGAGCTGTTTTTT. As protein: CASGLAPHGGELFF.

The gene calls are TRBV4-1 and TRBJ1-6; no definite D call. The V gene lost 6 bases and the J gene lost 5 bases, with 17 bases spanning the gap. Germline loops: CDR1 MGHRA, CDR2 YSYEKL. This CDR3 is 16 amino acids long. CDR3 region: CASREYPGTDNSPLHF. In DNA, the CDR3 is TGCGCCAGCAGGGAATACCCGGGAACGGATAATTCACCCCTCCACTTT.

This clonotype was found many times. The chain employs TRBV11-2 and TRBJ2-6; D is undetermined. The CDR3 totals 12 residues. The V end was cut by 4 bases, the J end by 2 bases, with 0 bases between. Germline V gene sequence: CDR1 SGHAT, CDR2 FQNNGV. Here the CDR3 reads CASSSGANVLTF. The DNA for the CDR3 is TGTGCCAGCAGCTCTGGGGCCAACGTCCTGACTTTC.

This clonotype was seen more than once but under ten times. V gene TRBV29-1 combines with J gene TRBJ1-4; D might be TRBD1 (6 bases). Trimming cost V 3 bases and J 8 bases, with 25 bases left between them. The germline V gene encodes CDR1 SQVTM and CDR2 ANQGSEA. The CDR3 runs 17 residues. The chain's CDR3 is CSVDGGARGGLGEKLFF. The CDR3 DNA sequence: TGCAGCGTTGATGGGGGGGCGCGAGGGGGACTGGGCGAAAAACTGTTTTTT.

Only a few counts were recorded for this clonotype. The CDR3 reads CSARTGEGTSNQPQHF. CDR3 coding DNA: TGCAGTGCTAGAACGGGAGAGGGGACCAGCAATCAGCCCCAGCATTTT. This sequence joins TRBV20-1 and TRBJ1-5, with a weak D call TRBD1 (5 bases). Trimming took off 2 bases at V and 1 base at J, with 15 bases between the two ends. The CDR3 sequence is 16 residues long. The germline V gene encodes CDR1 DFQATT and CDR2 SNEGSKA (reference sequence).

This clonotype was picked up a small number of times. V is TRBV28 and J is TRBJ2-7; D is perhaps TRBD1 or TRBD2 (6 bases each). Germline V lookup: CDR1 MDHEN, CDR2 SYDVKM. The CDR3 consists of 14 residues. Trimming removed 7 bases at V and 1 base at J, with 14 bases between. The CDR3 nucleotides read TGTGCCAGCATGAACAGGGACTGGTCCTACGAGCAGTACTTC. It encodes CASMNRDWSYEQYF.

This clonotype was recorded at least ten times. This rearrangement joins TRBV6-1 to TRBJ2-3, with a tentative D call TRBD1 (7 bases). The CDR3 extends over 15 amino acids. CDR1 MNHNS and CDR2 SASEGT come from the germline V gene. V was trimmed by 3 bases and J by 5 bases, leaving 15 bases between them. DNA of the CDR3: TGTGCCAGCAGTGATTCCAGGGGGGTCCTAGATACGCAGTATTTT. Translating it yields CASSDSRGVLDTQYF.

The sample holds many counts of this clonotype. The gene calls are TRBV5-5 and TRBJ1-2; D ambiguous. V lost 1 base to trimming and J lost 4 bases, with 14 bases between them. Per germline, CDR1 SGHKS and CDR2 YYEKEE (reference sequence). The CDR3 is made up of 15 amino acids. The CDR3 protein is CASSLRNLEIYGYTF. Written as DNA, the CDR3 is TGTGCCAGCAGCTTGAGGAACTTAGAGATCTATGGCTACACCTTC.

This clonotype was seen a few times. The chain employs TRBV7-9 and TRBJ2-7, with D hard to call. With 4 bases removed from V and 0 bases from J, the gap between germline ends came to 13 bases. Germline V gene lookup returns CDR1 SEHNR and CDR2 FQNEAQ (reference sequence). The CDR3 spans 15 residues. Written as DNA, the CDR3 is TGTGCCAGCAGCTCCTCCGGAAAAACCTCCTACGAGCAGTACTTC. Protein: CASSSSGKTSYEQYF.

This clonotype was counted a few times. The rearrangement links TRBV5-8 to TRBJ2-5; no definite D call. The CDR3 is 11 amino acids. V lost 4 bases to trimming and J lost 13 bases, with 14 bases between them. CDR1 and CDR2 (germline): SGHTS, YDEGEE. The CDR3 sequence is CASSRGPNLYF. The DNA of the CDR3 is TGTGCCAGCAGCCGTGGGCCTAATTTGTACTTC.

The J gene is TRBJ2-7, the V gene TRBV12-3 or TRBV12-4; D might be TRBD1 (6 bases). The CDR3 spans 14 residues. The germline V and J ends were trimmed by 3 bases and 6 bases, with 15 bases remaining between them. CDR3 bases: TGTGCCAGCAGTTTTATAGGGGGAAATAGCGAGCAGTACTTC. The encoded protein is CASSFIGGNSEQYF.

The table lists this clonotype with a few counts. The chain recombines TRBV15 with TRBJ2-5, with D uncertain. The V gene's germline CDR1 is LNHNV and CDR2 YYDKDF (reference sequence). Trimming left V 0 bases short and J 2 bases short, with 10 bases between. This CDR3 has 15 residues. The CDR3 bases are TGTGCCACCAGCAGAGAACGGCCGGAGCAAGAGACCCAGTACTTC. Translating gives CATSRERPEQETQYF.

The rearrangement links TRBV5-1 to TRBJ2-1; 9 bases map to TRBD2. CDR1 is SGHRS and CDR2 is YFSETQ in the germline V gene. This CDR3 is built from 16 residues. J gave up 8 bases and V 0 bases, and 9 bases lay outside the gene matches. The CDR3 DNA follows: TGCGCCAGCAGCTTGGATATAGCGGGAGTAGGTTATGAGCAGTTCTTC. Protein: CASSLDIAGVGYEQFF.

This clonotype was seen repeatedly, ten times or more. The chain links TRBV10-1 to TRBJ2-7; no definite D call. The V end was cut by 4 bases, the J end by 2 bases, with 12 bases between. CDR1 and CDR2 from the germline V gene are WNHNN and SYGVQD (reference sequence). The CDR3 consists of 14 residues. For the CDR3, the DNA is TGCGCCAGCAGTGCCGAGGAAACTGCCTACGAGCAGTACTTC. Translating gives CASSAEETAYEQYF.

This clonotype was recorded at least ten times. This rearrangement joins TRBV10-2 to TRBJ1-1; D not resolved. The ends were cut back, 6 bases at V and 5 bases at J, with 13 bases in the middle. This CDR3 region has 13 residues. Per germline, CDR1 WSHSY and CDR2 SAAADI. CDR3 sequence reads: CASRDRGWTEAFF. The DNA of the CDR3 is TGCGCCAGCAGAGATAGAGGGTGGACTGAAGCTTTCTTT.

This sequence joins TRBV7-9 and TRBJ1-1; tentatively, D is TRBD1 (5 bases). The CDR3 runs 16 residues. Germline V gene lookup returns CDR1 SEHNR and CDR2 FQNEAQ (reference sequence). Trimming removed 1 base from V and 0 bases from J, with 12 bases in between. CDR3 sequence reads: CASSLGGAGMNTEAFF. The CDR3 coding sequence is TGTGCCAGCAGCTTAGGAGGGGCGGGAATGAACACTGAAGCTTTCTTT.

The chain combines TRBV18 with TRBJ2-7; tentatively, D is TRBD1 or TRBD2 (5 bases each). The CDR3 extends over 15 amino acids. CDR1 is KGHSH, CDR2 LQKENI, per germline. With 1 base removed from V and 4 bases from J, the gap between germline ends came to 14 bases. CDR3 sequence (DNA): TGTGCCAGCTCACCACGCTTGGGGGAGCCTTACGAGCAGTACTTC. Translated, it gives CASSPRLGEPYEQYF.

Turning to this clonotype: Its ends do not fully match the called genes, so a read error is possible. Written as DNA, the CDR3 is TGTGCTAGCAGCCCCGAAGCGGCTAGCTACTACGAGCAGTACTTC. Protein: CASSPEAASYYEQYF. The chain carries TRBV7-7 and TRBJ2-7; tentative D call: TRBD2 (5 bases). The CDR3 covers 15 residues. CDR1 and CDR2 (germline): SSHAT, FNYEAQ (reference sequence).

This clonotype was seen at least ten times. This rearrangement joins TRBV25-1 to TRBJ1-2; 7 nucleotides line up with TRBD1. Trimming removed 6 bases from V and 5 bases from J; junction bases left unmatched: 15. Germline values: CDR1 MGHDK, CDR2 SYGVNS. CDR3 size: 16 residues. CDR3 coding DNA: TGTGCCAGCAGCGGGGGCCTCAGGGGGAAGGGTTATGGCTACACCTTC. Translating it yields CASSGGLRGKGYGYTF.

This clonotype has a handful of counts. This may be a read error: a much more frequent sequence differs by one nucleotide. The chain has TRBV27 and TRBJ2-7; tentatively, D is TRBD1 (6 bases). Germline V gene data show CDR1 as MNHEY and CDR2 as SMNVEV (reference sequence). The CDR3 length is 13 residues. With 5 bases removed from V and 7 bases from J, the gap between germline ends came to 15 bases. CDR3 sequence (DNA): TGTGCCAGCAGTGCCTCGCATACAGGGGAGCAGTACTTC. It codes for CASSASHTGEQYF.

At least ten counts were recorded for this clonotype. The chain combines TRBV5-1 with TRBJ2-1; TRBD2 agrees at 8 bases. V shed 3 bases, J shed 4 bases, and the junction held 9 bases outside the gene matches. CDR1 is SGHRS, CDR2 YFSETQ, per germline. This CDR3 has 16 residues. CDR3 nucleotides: TGCGCCAGCAGCTCCACAACTAGCGGACCTTACAATGAGCAGTTCTTC. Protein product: CASSSTTSGPYNEQFF.

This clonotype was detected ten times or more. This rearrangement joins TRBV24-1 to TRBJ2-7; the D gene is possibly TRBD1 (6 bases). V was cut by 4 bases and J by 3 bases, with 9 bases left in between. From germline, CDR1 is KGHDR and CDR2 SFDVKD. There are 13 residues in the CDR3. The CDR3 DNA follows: TGTGCCACCAGTGACGTGACAGGCTACGAGCAGTACTTC. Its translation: CATSDVTGYEQYF.

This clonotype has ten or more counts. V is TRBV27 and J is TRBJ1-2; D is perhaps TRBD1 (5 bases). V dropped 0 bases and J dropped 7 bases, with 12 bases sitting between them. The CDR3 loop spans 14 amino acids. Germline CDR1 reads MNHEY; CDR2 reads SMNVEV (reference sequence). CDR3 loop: CASSLSPGGIGYTF. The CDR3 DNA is TGTGCCAGCAGTTTATCGCCGGGGGGGATTGGCTACACCTTC.

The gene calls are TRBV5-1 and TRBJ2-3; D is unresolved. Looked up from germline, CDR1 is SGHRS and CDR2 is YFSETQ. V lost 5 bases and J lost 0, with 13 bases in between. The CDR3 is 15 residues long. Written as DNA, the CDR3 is TGCGCCAGCAGTCAAGTAGATTCTAGCACAGATACGCAGTATTTT. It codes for CASSQVDSSTDTQYF. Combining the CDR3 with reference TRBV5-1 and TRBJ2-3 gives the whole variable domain KAGVTQTPRYLIKTRGQQVTLSCSPISGHRSVSWYQQTPGQGLQFLFEYFSETQRNKGNFPGRFSGRQFSNSRSEMNVSTLELGDSALYLCASSQVDSSTDTQYFGPGTRLTVL.